The 30 T cell receptor beta chains below were found in one sample sequenced in a study of spatial heterogeneity in lung cancer. Whole-study findings and limits: For expanded intratumoral alpha and beta TCRs, counts tracked tumor mutation counts.

No antigen is known for these receptors. TCRdb ran MiXCR on the 5' RACE reads and lists one entry per CDR3 protein. The sample contains fewer than 20,000 distinct CDR3 sequences, roughly 7.3% of which appear only once. Regarding time point: sample taken at primary tumor resection. Sequences were derived from lung tumor tissue, sampled at surgery. These TCRs come from a female donor with early-stage non-small cell lung cancer.

This clonotype was picked up many times. The rearrangement links TRBV2 to TRBJ1-2, with D unclear. There are 13 residues in the CDR3. From germline, CDR1 is SNHLY and CDR2 FYNNEI. The V and J ends lost 2 bases and 5 bases respectively, with 9 bases between them. The CDR3 is CASSERRVYGYTF. The CDR3 DNA sequence: TGTGCCAGCAGTGAAAGGAGGGTGTATGGCTACACCTTC.

The chain carries TRBV7-8 and TRBJ2-7, with a tentative D call TRBD2 (6 bases). The germline V and J ends were trimmed by 8 bases and 2 bases, with 16 bases remaining between them. Per germline, CDR1 SGHVS and CDR2 FQNEAQ. The CDR3 is 14 amino acids. For the CDR3, the DNA is TGTGCCAGCTGCACGCGCGGGGATACCTACGAGCAGTACTTC. Translated, it gives CASCTRGDTYEQYF.

This clonotype was picked up many times. The chain recombines TRBV7-9 with TRBJ2-7; 7 bases are shared with TRBD1. The V and J ends lost 4 bases and 2 bases, in that order; junction bases with no gene match: 5. CDR3 length equals 14 residues. CDR1 and CDR2 (germline): SEHNR, FQNEAQ (reference sequence). CDR3 nucleotides: TGTGCCAGCAGCTCCGGGACAGTTACCTACGAGCAGTACTTC. This translates into CASSSGTVTYEQYF.

The genes are TRBV7-2 and TRBJ2-4; TRBD2 matches 7 bases. CDR3 size: 15 residues. The germline CDR1 and CDR2 sequences are SGHTA and FQGNSA. The trim removed 5 bases at V and 4 bases at J, leaving 8 bases unmatched. The CDR3 nucleotides are TGTGCCAGCAGCCCTACCGGACTAGGTAAAAACATTCAGTACTTC. It codes for CASSPTGLGKNIQYF.

This clonotype was observed many times. V and J are TRBV7-9 and TRBJ2-1, with 7 bases lining up with TRBD1. The trim removed 1 base at V and 1 base at J, leaving 7 bases unmatched. CDR1 SEHNR and CDR2 FQNEAQ come from the germline V gene (reference sequence). The CDR3 spans 17 residues. The CDR3 loop is CASSLGIGTESYNEQFF. The CDR3 region has the DNA TGTGCCAGCAGCTTAGGAATCGGGACAGAATCCTACAATGAGCAGTTCTTC.

This clonotype was seen repeatedly, ten times or more. The chain carries TRBV5-5 and TRBJ2-3, with 7 bases lining up with TRBD2. CDR1 is SGHKS and CDR2 is YYEKEE in the germline V gene (reference sequence). The CDR3 totals 17 residues. The V gene end was trimmed by 4 bases and the J gene end by 1 base; junction bases not matched to a gene: 12. CDR3 in amino acids: CASSATSVQSRTDTQYF. DNA of the CDR3: TGTGCCAGCAGCGCTACTAGCGTACAGAGTCGCACAGATACGCAGTATTTT.

In this sample, this clonotype turned up many times. The V and J genes are TRBV27 and TRBJ1-1; D not resolved. Trimming took off 8 bases at V and 0 bases at J, with 10 bases between the two ends. The CDR3 loop spans 13 amino acids. Germline V gene sequence: CDR1 MNHEY, CDR2 SMNVEV (reference sequence). The CDR3 here is CASSGPMNTEAFF. CDR3 DNA sequence: TGTGCCAGCTCAGGACCCATGAACACTGAAGCTTTCTTT.

This clonotype was picked up many times. The genes are TRBV5-1 and TRBJ2-1, with no clear D. Between the trimmed V and J ends, which lost 0 bases and 5 bases, there was a span of 9 bases. Looked up from germline, CDR1 is SGHRS and CDR2 is YFSETQ. The CDR3 runs 14 residues. The CDR3 DNA is TGCGCCAGCAGCTTGGACCCCGCGGACAATGAGCAGTTCTTC. Amino acids: CASSLDPADNEQFF.

This clonotype was counted only a few times. The genes are TRBV7-9 and TRBJ2-7, with D hard to call. V lost 5 bases to trimming and J lost 4 bases, with 12 bases between them. CDR1 is SEHNR and CDR2 is FQNEAQ in the germline V gene (reference sequence). The CDR3 has 13 amino acids. CDR3 region: CASSPPSRYEQYF. Here the CDR3 DNA reads TGTGCCAGCAGCCCACCGAGCAGGTACGAGCAGTACTTC.

The V and J genes are TRBV7-2 and TRBJ2-1; D call uncertain. The CDR3 loop spans 12 amino acids. Germline values: CDR1 SGHTA, CDR2 FQGNSA. V lost 0 bases, J lost 8 bases, and 5 bases lay in between. The CDR3 here is CASSLAFYEQFF. The CDR3, as DNA: TGTGCCAGCAGCTTAGCGTTCTATGAGCAGTTCTTC.

The chain is built from TRBV28 and TRBJ1-1; 7 bases are a match to TRBD1. J was trimmed by 4 bases and V by 7 bases; bases with no gene match: 9. Germline V gene sequence: CDR1 MDHEN, CDR2 SYDVKM. The CDR3 extends over 14 amino acids. Here the CDR3 reads CASIFRGFGTEAFF. The DNA of the CDR3 is TGTGCCAGCATTTTCAGGGGGTTCGGCACTGAAGCTTTCTTT.

The sample holds one count of this clonotype. The chain carries TRBV19 and TRBJ2-1, with D perhaps TRBD2 (6 bases). Germline CDR1 is LNHDA and CDR2 is SQIVND (reference sequence). The CDR3 sequence is 15 residues long. Trimming cost V 6 bases and J 12 bases, with 24 bases left between them. The CDR3 bases are TGTGCCAGTAGGCCGCGGCGTGGAGGGATAATAAGGCAGTTCTTC. Protein product: CASRPRRGGIIRQFF.

This clonotype was found many times. The V call is TRBV4-3, the J call TRBJ1-4, with D tentatively TRBD1 (6 bases). CDR1 is LGHNA and CDR2 is YSLEER in the germline V gene. Deletions cut 3 bases from V and 8 bases from J, with 19 bases between. The CDR3 has 16 amino acids. CDR3 DNA: TGCGCCAGCAGCCAGGGCGGGAGGGGGACGGAGGAAAAACTGTTTTTT. Translation gives CASSQGGRGTEEKLFF.

This clonotype was recorded at least ten times. The chain uses TRBV20-1 and TRBJ1-4; TRBD1 is a possible D gene (5 bases). CDR3 length: 11 amino acids. From germline, CDR1 is DFQATT and CDR2 SNEGSKA (reference sequence). Trimming left V 5 bases short and J 14 bases short, with 15 bases between. For the CDR3, the DNA is TGCAGTGCTCGATCTCGGGACTCCCTGTTTTTT. Its protein is CSARSRDSLFF.

The rearrangement links TRBV6-1 to TRBJ2-5; 12 bases line up with TRBD2. The CDR3 covers 15 residues. J was trimmed by 2 bases and V by 2 bases; bases with no gene match: 0. In germline, CDR1 is MNHNS, CDR2 SASEGT. The CDR3 DNA reads as TGTGCCAGCAGTGAACTAGCGGGGGGGCAAGAGACCCAGTACTTC. Its protein product is CASSELAGGQETQYF.

Many counts were recorded for this clonotype. The rearrangement uses TRBV12-3 or TRBV12-4 and TRBJ1-1; unclear D gene. CDR3 length: 13 residues. V lost 6 bases and J lost 6, with 14 bases in between. The CDR3 DNA reads TGTGCCAGCAGCCTCATAGGGTCTTCTGAAGCTTTCTTT. This translates into CASSLIGSSEAFF.

This clonotype was detected ten times or more. The chain has TRBV24-1 and TRBJ1-5; 9 bases are a match to TRBD1. V was clipped by 5 bases and J by 0 bases; unmatched bases: 4. CDR1 and CDR2 from the germline V gene are KGHDR and SFDVKD. The CDR3 is 16 residues long. The CDR3 spells CATSGGQGFSNQPQHF. CDR3 sequence (DNA): TGTGCCACCAGTGGGGGACAGGGATTTAGCAATCAGCCCCAGCATTTT.

This clonotype was recorded many times. This chain uses TRBV12-3 or TRBV12-4 with TRBJ2-5; D not resolved. This CDR3 has 13 amino acids. The V end was cut by 8 bases, the J end by 3 bases, with 13 bases between. CDR3 region: CASGQAPKETQYF. For the CDR3, the DNA is TGTGCCAGCGGTCAGGCCCCGAAAGAGACCCAGTACTTC.

Worth noting for this clonotype: The junction does not match germline at one end; this may be a read error. CDR3 residues: CASSPARGDGHTF. The CDR3 bases are TGTGCCAGCTCACCGGCCAGGGGAGATGGCCACACCTTC. The V and J genes are TRBV18 and TRBJ1-2, with D possibly matching TRBD1 (6 bases). There are 13 residues in the CDR3. CDR1 and CDR2 from the germline V gene are KGHSH and LQKENI.

In its sample, this clonotype was seen many times. J is TRBJ1-2 and V is TRBV29-1; D unclear. The germline V gene encodes CDR1 SQVTM and CDR2 ANQGSEA. Trimming took off 4 bases at V and 5 bases at J, with 14 bases between the two ends. The CDR3 totals 13 residues. CDR3 amino acids: CSVVSGWRYGYTF. The CDR3 DNA is TGCAGCGTTGTTTCGGGGTGGAGGTATGGCTACACCTTC.

This clonotype has a handful of counts. A much larger clone is a single base away; this may be a read error. This rearrangement joins TRBV29-1 to TRBJ1-1, with D possibly matching TRBD1 (5 bases). CDR3 length equals 11 residues. CDR1 is SQVTM, CDR2 ANQGSEA, per germline. The ends were cut back, 7 bases at V and 6 bases at J, with 12 bases in the middle. The CDR3 region has the DNA TGCAGCGCGCGACAGTGGCCTGAAGCTTTCTTT. Encoded protein: CSARQWPEAFF.

This clonotype was found many times. The V gene is TRBV28, the J gene TRBJ2-7; perhaps D is TRBD1 or TRBD2 (6 bases each). The CDR3 consists of 15 residues. V dropped 4 bases and J dropped 1 base, with 14 bases sitting between them. From germline, CDR1 is MDHEN and CDR2 SYDVKM. Here the CDR3 reads CASSYPGGESYEQYF. The CDR3, as DNA: TGTGCCAGCAGTTACCCCGGGGGCGAGTCCTACGAGCAGTACTTC.

The genes are TRBV14 and TRBJ2-2; D unresolved. The CDR3 runs 14 residues. Germline assignment: CDR1 SGHDN and CDR2 FVKESK. The ends were cut back, 1 base at V and 6 bases at J, with 9 bases in the middle. CDR3 region: CASSQAILAGELFF. CDR3 DNA: TGTGCCAGCAGCCAAGCTATCCTGGCCGGGGAGCTGTTTTTT.

This clonotype has ten or more counts. V and J are TRBV7-9 and TRBJ2-3; tentative D call: TRBD1 (5 bases). Germline V CDR1 and CDR2: SEHNR, FQNEAQ (reference sequence). The CDR3 runs 15 residues. Deletions cut 1 base from V and 2 bases from J, with 10 bases between. As DNA, the CDR3 is TGTGCCAGCAGCTTAGGACAGATAAACACAGATACGCAGTATTTT. It translates to CASSLGQINTDTQYF.

V is TRBV11-3 and J is TRBJ2-3, with a tentative D call TRBD1 (5 bases). The CDR3 has 17 amino acids. The germline CDR1 and CDR2 sequences are SGHNT and YENEEA. V was shortened by 1 base and J by 2 bases, with 16 bases between the two germline ends. CDR3 residues: CASSLAPPEGDTDTQYF. CDR3 DNA sequence: TGTGCCAGCAGCTTAGCTCCCCCCGAAGGGGACACAGATACGCAGTATTTT.

V is TRBV28 and J is TRBJ1-5; maybe TRBD1 (6 bases). The V and J ends lost 10 bases and 2 bases respectively, with 12 bases between them. The CDR3 runs to 13 residues. In germline, CDR1 is MDHEN, CDR2 SYDVKM. CDR3 nucleotides: TGTGCCACCCCGGGGGCGGGCAATCAGCCCCAGCATTTT. It translates to CATPGAGNQPQHF.

In this sample, this clonotype turned up a few times. One junction end does not reproduce the germline sequence, and a read error may be involved. This sequence joins TRBV14 and TRBJ2-3; D remains unclear. The CDR3 has 13 residues. CDR1 is SGHDN and CDR2 is FVKESK in the germline V gene. DNA for the CDR3: TGTGCCAGCAGCCAAGATCTCGTAGATACGCAGTACTTT. Translating gives CASSQDLVDTQYF.

Many counts were recorded for this clonotype. As DNA, the CDR3 is TGTGCCACCAGCAGAGATTTTGGAGGGATTGAGACCCAGTACTTC. Amino acid sequence: CATSRDFGGIETQYF. The chain carries TRBV15 and TRBJ2-5; TRBD2 is a possible D gene (6 bases). This CDR3 has 15 residues. Trimming left V 0 bases short and J 5 bases short, with 13 bases between. Germline loops: CDR1 LNHNV, CDR2 YYDKDF (reference sequence).

This rearrangement joins TRBV5-6 to TRBJ2-5; D possibly corresponds to TRBD1 (5 bases). V gave up 2 bases and J gave up 3 bases, with 8 bases separating them. This CDR3 is built from 13 residues. CDR1 and CDR2 from the germline V gene are SGHDT and YYEEEE. The CDR3 sequence: CASSFTGEETQYF. The CDR3 bases are TGTGCCAGCAGCTTTACAGGCGAAGAGACCCAGTACTTC. Variable domain in full (rest from reference TRBV5-6 and TRBJ2-5): DAGVTQSPTHLIKTRGQQVTLRCSPKSGHDTVSWYQQALGQGPQFIFQYYEEEERQRGNFPDRFSGHQFPNYSSELNVNALLLGDSALYLCASSFTGEETQYFGPGTRLLVL.

The sample holds many counts of this clonotype. The gene calls are TRBV29-1 and TRBJ1-1, with a weak D call TRBD1 (6 bases). CDR1 and CDR2 from the germline V gene are SQVTM and ANQGSEA. Trimming pared 3 bases from V and 0 bases from J, leaving 8 bases between. The length of the CDR3 is 13 residues. CDR3 amino acids: CSVERGVNTEAFF. The CDR3 DNA reads TGCAGCGTTGAGAGGGGGGTGAACACTGAAGCTTTCTTT.